This TCR beta chain derives from a study of blood T cells in healthy people across ages. V dropped 2 bases and J dropped 6; count of bases not matched to a gene: 7. The germline CDR1 and CDR2 sequences are SGHTA and FQGNSA. The CDR3 is 14 amino acids. This clonotype has ten or more counts. A second PCR of roughly 7 to 11 cycles used a sample-barcoded 5' primer and a J-beta primer mix. A single record per CDR3 protein comes from TCRdb applying MiXCR to the 5' RACE reads. The sample lists 800,000 to 950,000 distinct CDR3 sequences, 25% to 35% seen once, with more than 8.5% in the top ten. These data were also filed under a second study, of T cells of mothers and their children. That source adds: Each mother gave over 8 million TCR beta CDR3 reads; each child, about 3 million. Persistent microchimeric T cell clones were not found at ~100 per million sensitivity.

Sequences were obtained from blood. The sequence derives from a woman aged 40 to 49 in good health. V is TRBV7-2 and J is TRBJ2-7, with 7 bases aligning to TRBD2. This CDR3 reads CASSLSFRTSEQYF. DNA of the CDR3: TGTGCCAGCAGCTTATCTTTCAGGACTAGCGAGCAGTACTTC.